This passage covers 8 T cell receptor beta chains from one sample sequenced in a study of shared clonotypes between healthy human individuals. Only in-frame clones appear in the TCRdb table, and some are missing; sequencing was by immunoSEQ multiplex PCR. Of about 1.1 million clones listed, 70% to 85% were seen once; the top ten hold 0.89%. The sample taken for sequencing was memory CD4+ T cells from PBMCs. Subset indicated: CD45RA-negative fraction. These receptor sequences come from a man between 18 and 35 years old in good health. Some clones in this sample may be carry-over from other donors' samples.

The chain joins TRBV5-1 to TRBJ1-1; perhaps TRBD1 as D (6 bases). This CDR3 comprises 14 residues. Trimming took 0 bases from V and 5 from J, leaving 11 bases between them. Germline assignment: CDR1 SGHRS and CDR2 YFSETQ. In nucleotides, the CDR3 is TGCGCCAGCAGCTTGGCCTCGACAGGAACTGAAGCTTTCTTT. Its translation is CASSLASTGTEAFF.

V gene TRBV4-3 combines with J gene TRBJ2-7; 8 nucleotides match TRBD2. Germline V gene data show CDR1 as LGHNA and CDR2 as YSLEER. This CDR3 spans 15 amino acids. V dropped 0 bases and J dropped 3; count of bases not matched to a gene: 4. CDR3 region: CASSQDVAGLYEQYF. In DNA form, the CDR3 reads TGCGCCAGCAGCCAAGACGTAGCGGGACTCTACGAGCAGTACTTC.

The chain employs TRBV28 and TRBJ2-3, with TRBD2 matching over 7 bases. The V and J ends lost 7 bases and 9 bases, in that order; junction bases with no gene match: 4. The germline V gene has CDR1 MDHEN and CDR2 SYDVKM. The CDR3 is 11 residues long. The CDR3 sequence is CASTPGGTQYF. Here the CDR3 DNA reads TGTGCCAGCACCCCGGGGGGAACGCAGTATTTT.

A note on this clone: A read error may be the cause here, since a much bigger clone is one base away. This same CDR3 is encoded by further DNA sequences in the sample. The CDR3 bases are TGTGCCAGCAGTTTAGCCTCCTACGAGCAGTACTTC. Amino acid sequence: CASSLASYEQYF. The rearrangement links TRBV28 to TRBJ2-7, with D uncertain. Germline-derived CDR1 and CDR2 are MDHEN and SYDVKM. The CDR3 sequence is 12 residues long. Trimming pared 2 bases from V and 0 bases from J, leaving 2 bases between. The full variable domain, completed using reference TRBV28 and TRBJ2-7, is DVKVTQSSRYLVKRTGEKVFLECVQDMDHENMFWYRQDPGLGLRLIYFSYDVKMKEKGDIPEGYSVSREKKERFSLILESASTNQTSMYLCASSLASYEQYFGPGTRLTVT.

This chain uses TRBV15 with TRBJ1-2; no clear D. This CDR3 has 13 amino acids. In germline, CDR1 is LNHNV, CDR2 YYDKDF (reference sequence). Trimming took off 4 bases at V and 5 bases at J, with 11 bases between the two ends. The CDR3 protein is CATSTDGSYGYTF. CDR3 nucleotide sequence: TGTGCCACCAGCACCGACGGAAGTTATGGCTACACCTTC. The full variable domain, completed using reference TRBV15 and TRBJ1-2, is DAMVIQNPRYQVTQFGKPVTLSCSQTLNHNVMYWYQQKSSQAPKLLFHYYDKDFNNEADTPDNFQSRRPNTSFCFLDIRSPGLGDTAMYLCATSTDGSYGYTFGSGTRLTVV.

Worth noting for this clone: This clone may be a read error of a much larger clone one base away. This sample also contains other DNA sequences that code for the same CDR3. The chain joins TRBV7-3 to TRBJ1-1; 8 bases are shared with TRBD1. The V and J ends lost 5 bases and 3 bases, in that order; junction bases with no gene match: 2. CDR3 length equals 13 residues. Looked up from germline, CDR1 is SGHTA and CDR2 is FQGTGA. CDR3 sequence (DNA): TGTGCCAGCAGCCCGGACAGGGACACTGAAGCTTTCTTT. Amino acid sequence: CASSPDRDTEAFF.

This chain uses TRBV7-3 with TRBJ2-1, with D tentatively TRBD2 (6 bases). Germline V gives CDR1 SGHTA, CDR2 FQGTGA. This CDR3 spans 15 amino acids. The germline V and J ends were trimmed by 4 bases and 5 bases, with 15 bases remaining between them. The CDR3 here is CASSSVPGSHNEQFF. CDR3 sequence (DNA): TGTGCCAGCAGCTCTGTCCCCGGGAGTCACAATGAGCAGTTCTTC.

This sequence joins TRBV5-5 and TRBJ2-5; D is undetermined. V was cut by 3 bases and J by 7 bases, with 16 bases left in between. This CDR3 spans 14 amino acids. Germline CDR1 reads SGHKS; CDR2 reads YYEKEE (reference sequence). This CDR3 reads CASSSLSVQLTQYF. Here the CDR3 DNA reads TGTGCCAGCAGCTCTCTCTCGGTTCAGTTGACCCAGTACTTC.